These 27 T cell receptor beta chains share one sample of origin, sequenced in a study of blood T cell repertoires in COVID-19. The data were produced by immunoSEQ multiplex PCR, yet TCRdb's version contains in-frame clones alone and is incomplete. The sample yields 300,000 to 450,000 clones, roughly 86% seen once. Sequencing used peripheral blood. The receptor source for this set is a woman aged 60 to 75 with COVID-19, enrolled during active disease.

The chain carries TRBV5-1 and TRBJ1-4, with 9 nucleotides matching TRBD1. V shed 4 bases and J 5 bases; nucleotides not matched to a gene: 9. CDR3 length equals 16 residues. CDR1 and CDR2 (germline): SGHRS, YFSETQ. CDR3 in DNA: TGCGCCAGCAGCCCATGGACAGGGGCACGAAATGAAAAACTGTTTTTT. Its translation is CASSPWTGARNEKLFF.

This rearrangement joins TRBV5-4 to TRBJ2-7; possible D gene TRBD2, 7 bases. Deletions cut 3 bases from V and 0 bases from J, with 10 bases between. The CDR3 length is 14 residues. Germline values: CDR1 SGHNT, CDR2 YYREEE (reference sequence). The CDR3 region has the DNA TGTGCCAGCAGCTCGGGGGGCCGCTCCTACGAGCAGTACTTC. This translates into CASSSGGRSYEQYF.

The rearrangement uses TRBV18 and TRBJ1-4; D is perhaps TRBD1 (5 bases). Germline V CDR1 and CDR2: KGHSH, LQKENI. V lost 2 bases to trimming and J lost 0 bases, with 7 bases between them. This CDR3 contains 15 residues. The CDR3 DNA sequence: TGTGCCAGCTCACCATCGACAGCAACTAATGAAAAACTGTTTTTT. The encoded protein is CASSPSTATNEKLFF.

The CDR3 spells CASSARIGGTAKNIQYF. The CDR3 DNA reads as TGTGCCAGCAGCGCCCGTATCGGGGGAACGGCCAAAAACATTCAGTACTTC. The J gene is TRBJ2-4, the V gene TRBV9, with D tentatively TRBD2 (6 bases). Trimming cost V 3 bases and J 1 base, with 17 bases left between them. The CDR3 has 17 amino acids. Looked up from germline, CDR1 is SGDLS and CDR2 is YYNGEE.

The chain recombines TRBV3-1 (or the pseudogene TRBV3-2) with TRBJ1-5; D is ambiguous. Germline V lookup: CDR1 LGHDT, CDR2 YNNKEL (reference sequence). Trimming cost V 2 bases and J 9 bases, with 8 bases left between them. The CDR3 loop spans 12 amino acids. The CDR3 DNA reads TGTGCCAGCAGCCAATCCCACGGGCCCCAGCATTTT. This codes for CASSQSHGPQHF.

This chain joins TRBV2 and TRBJ1-5, with TRBD1 identical over 12 bases. Germline CDR1 and CDR2: SNHLY and FYNNEI. V shed 7 bases, J shed 2 bases, and the junction held 9 bases outside the gene matches. The CDR3 covers 17 residues. CDR3: CASTGTGGRVGNQPQHF. The CDR3 coding sequence is TGTGCCAGCACAGGGACAGGGGGCCGTGTTGGCAATCAGCCCCAGCATTTT.

Comment on this clone: Other DNA sequences in this sample translate to the same CDR3. The chain couples TRBV3-1 (or the pseudogene TRBV3-2) to TRBJ1-5, with D hard to call. Trimming left V 3 bases short and J 6 bases short, with 6 bases between. Germline V gene sequence: CDR1 LGHDT, CDR2 YNNKEL (reference sequence). The CDR3 extends over 12 amino acids. CDR3 residues: CASSQGPQPQHF. CDR3 sequence (DNA): TGTGCCAGCAGCCAGGGCCCTCAGCCCCAGCATTTT.

V is TRBV2 and J is TRBJ1-2, with 9 positions matching TRBD1. The CDR3 is 13 residues long. Germline lookup yields CDR1 SNHLY and CDR2 FYNNEI. With V trimmed by 6 bases and J by 4 bases, 3 bases remained unmatched. Here the CDR3 reads CASSGQGIYGYTF. The CDR3 DNA reads TGTGCCAGCAGCGGACAGGGGATCTATGGCTACACCTTC.

This chain connects TRBV28 to TRBJ1-5, with D maybe TRBD1 (6 bases). The germline V gene has CDR1 MDHEN and CDR2 SYDVKM. CDR3 length: 13 amino acids. V lost 4 bases and J 7 bases, leaving 11 bases between the germline ends. CDR3: CASSYRVEQPQHF. CDR3 nucleotide sequence: TGTGCCAGCAGTTACAGGGTGGAACAGCCCCAGCATTTT.

The chain uses TRBV19 and TRBJ2-1, with 15 bases fitting TRBD2. The junction had 11 bases not matched to a gene; V was cut back by 3 bases and J by 8 bases. Germline values: CDR1 LNHDA, CDR2 SQIVND (reference sequence). The CDR3 runs to 18 residues. This chain's CDR3 is CASSIYPGLAGGRHEQFF. The CDR3 region has the DNA TGTGCCAGTAGTATCTACCCGGGACTAGCGGGGGGACGTCATGAGCAGTTCTTC.

The V and J genes are TRBV18 and TRBJ2-7; the match to TRBD1 covers 9 bases. Germline V CDR1 and CDR2: KGHSH, LQKENI. This CDR3 is 13 amino acids long. CDR3 coding DNA: TGTGCGGGTAAGGGACAGGGATACGACGAGCAGTACTTC. Translating gives CAGKGQGYDEQYF.

This clone was counted only a few times. CDR3 sequence reads: CASSPDSPRRAFF. The CDR3, as DNA: TGTGCCAGCAGCCCCGACAGCCCAAGGAGAGCTTTCTTT. The chain couples TRBV7-2 to TRBJ1-1; tentative D call: TRBD1 (5 bases). The CDR3 runs 13 residues. The V gene lost 5 bases and the J gene lost 10 bases, with 17 bases spanning the gap. CDR1 and CDR2 (germline): SGHTA, FQGNSA.

A few counts support this clone. The chain has TRBV7-9 and TRBJ1-1, with 7 positions matching TRBD1. This CDR3 region has 14 residues. Trimming at V came to 6 bases and at J to 0 bases, leaving 4 bases not matched to a gene. The germline V gene encodes CDR1 SEHNR and CDR2 FQNEAQ (reference sequence). The CDR3 DNA reads as TGTGCCAGCAGAGCCACAGGGGTGAACACTGAAGCTTTCTTT. Translation: CASRATGVNTEAFF.

The gene calls are TRBV5-1 and TRBJ2-7; TRBD1 matches at 10 bases. Germline-derived CDR1 and CDR2 are SGHRS and YFSETQ. V was clipped by 2 bases and J by 5 bases; unmatched bases: 10. The CDR3 is made up of 16 amino acids. CDR3 bases: TGCGCCAGCAGCTTCTCCGGTAGGGACAGGGGCCACGAGCAGTACTTC. Protein sequence: CASSFSGRDRGHEQYF.

This sequence joins TRBV19 and TRBJ1-2; D gene uncertain. The V gene's germline CDR1 is LNHDA and CDR2 SQIVND (reference sequence). The CDR3 contains 13 residues. V was shortened by 6 bases and J by 3 bases, with 11 bases between the two germline ends. CDR3 amino acids: CASSTAPHYGYTF. CDR3 in DNA: TGTGCCAGTAGCACAGCCCCCCACTATGGCTACACCTTC.

This clone has only a few counts. The V and J genes are TRBV9 and TRBJ1-2, with 8 bases identical to TRBD1. The germline CDR1 and CDR2 sequences are SGDLS and YYNGEE. This CDR3 region has 14 residues. V was pared by 2 bases and J by 7 bases, with 7 bases of the junction left unmatched. The CDR3 DNA follows: TGTGCCAGCAGCGTCCTTGGACAGGGCGTTGGCTACACCTTC. Protein: CASSVLGQGVGYTF.

The rearrangement links TRBV10-3 to TRBJ2-1, with TRBD1 identical over 9 bases. This CDR3 comprises 17 residues. Germline values: CDR1 ENHRY, CDR2 SYGVKD. The ends lost 2 bases at V and 6 bases at J; junction bases unmatched: 11. The CDR3 DNA reads TGTGCCATCAGTGAGCTTTTGGGACAGGGTCATCGCAATGAGCAGTTCTTC. Protein product: CAISELLGQGHRNEQFF.

The chain employs TRBV6-6 and TRBJ1-4; 8 bases match TRBD1. From germline, CDR1 is MNHNY and CDR2 SVGAGI (reference sequence). This CDR3 comprises 15 residues. After removal of 2 bases from V and 5 bases from J, the junction contained 4 bases not matched to a gene. CDR3 protein: CASSYAGQGNEKLFF. In nucleotides, the CDR3 is TGTGCCAGCAGTTACGCAGGACAGGGAAATGAAAAACTGTTTTTT.

This chain connects TRBV6-1 to TRBJ2-1, with D perhaps TRBD2 (6 bases). Trimming removed 4 bases from V and 3 bases from J, with 25 bases in between. The germline V gene has CDR1 MNHNS and CDR2 SASEGT. The CDR3 is 19 residues long. Here the CDR3 DNA reads TGTGCCAGCAGTGGGTGGGAGGCGGGGCACCCATATGACTACAATGAGCAGTTCTTC. This sequence encodes CASSGWEAGHPYDYNEQFF.

The chain has TRBV19 and TRBJ2-6, with D tentatively TRBD1 (6 bases). The length of the CDR3 is 16 residues. Trimming took 6 bases from V and 0 from J, leaving 12 bases between them. Germline V gene sequence: CDR1 LNHDA, CDR2 SQIVND (reference sequence). Written as DNA, the CDR3 is TGTGCCAGTAGCCCGACAGGTAACTCTGGGGCCAACGTCCTGACTTTC. Translated, it gives CASSPTGNSGANVLTF.

This rearrangement joins TRBV5-1 to TRBJ2-1; 7 bases map to TRBD2. In germline, CDR1 is SGHRS, CDR2 YFSETQ. CDR3 length equals 15 residues. J gave up 7 bases and V 4 bases, and 11 bases lay outside the gene matches. CDR3 in DNA: TGCGCCAGCAGCCAGCGGGGTGGGGAAAATAATGAGCAGTTCTTC. It is translated as CASSQRGGENNEQFF.

This clone has a single count. J is TRBJ2-1 and V is TRBV2; 10 bases are a match to TRBD2. CDR1 and CDR2 (germline): SNHLY, FYNNEI. The CDR3 is 15 amino acids. Trimming at V came to 11 bases and at J to 9 bases, leaving 16 bases not matched to a gene. In nucleotides, the CDR3 is TGTGCCGGGTCGCAGCGGGGGGGCCACTCCGGTGAGCAGTTCTTC. Its protein is CAGSQRGGHSGEQFF.

The V call is TRBV2, the J call TRBJ2-4, with D tentatively TRBD2 (6 bases). CDR1 and CDR2 from the germline V gene are SNHLY and FYNNEI. The V gene lost 7 bases and the J gene lost 3 bases, with 13 bases spanning the gap. The CDR3 has 14 amino acids. The CDR3 here is CASKRGEVKNIQYF. CDR3 nucleotide sequence: TGTGCCAGCAAACGAGGGGAGGTCAAAAACATTCAGTACTTC.

The chain combines TRBV7-6 with TRBJ2-2, with 10 bases identical to TRBD2. The germline V gene encodes CDR1 SGHVS and CDR2 FNYEAQ. The CDR3 spans 18 residues. J was trimmed by 1 base and V by 3 bases; bases with no gene match: 8. CDR3 in DNA: TGTGCCAGCAGCTTGTTAGCGGGGGGCCCAATGAACACCGGGGAGCTGTTTTTT. Its protein product is CASSLLAGGPMNTGELFF.

This chain joins TRBV6-5 and TRBJ1-4, with a tentative D call TRBD1 (5 bases). Germline lookup yields CDR1 MNHEY and CDR2 SVGAGI. The ends were cut back, 6 bases at V and 0 bases at J, with 8 bases in the middle. The CDR3 is made up of 14 amino acids. For the CDR3, the DNA is TGTGCCAGCAGACCGACAGCAACTAATGAAAAACTGTTTTTT. Translation gives CASRPTATNEKLFF.

In regard to this clone: Possible read error: a much larger clone is one base away. The chain links TRBV5-1 to TRBJ1-1, with D perhaps TRBD1 (5 bases). CDR3 size: 14 residues. From germline, CDR1 is SGHRS and CDR2 YFSETQ. V shed 1 base and J shed 0 bases, with 7 bases lying between them. CDR3: CASSLSGMNTEAFF. CDR3 bases: TGCGCCAGCAGCTTGTCAGGGATGAACACTGAAGCTTTCTTT.

The chain carries TRBV19 and TRBJ2-2, with D possibly TRBD1 on 6 matching bases. The CDR3 has 14 residues. Between the trimmed V and J ends, which lost 6 bases and 4 bases, there was a span of 12 bases. Germline V gives CDR1 LNHDA, CDR2 SQIVND (reference sequence). CDR3 DNA sequence: TGTGCCAGTAGGGCAACAGGGACCACCGGGGAGCTGTTTTTT. Its protein is CASRATGTTGELFF.